The 20 T cell receptor beta chains in this list originate from one sample, sequenced in a study of shared clonotypes between healthy human individuals. The assay was immunoSEQ multiplex PCR, and TCRdb's table has in-frame clones only and misses some. The sample includes about 650,000 clones, roughly 95% of them seen just once. The naive CD8 fraction comprised CD45RO-negative cells positively selected for CCR7 and excluded terminally differentiated effector memory CD45RA+ cells. The sequenced sample was naive CD8+ T cells sorted from blood. Source of these receptors: a young woman in good health.

This clone showed up just once. V gene TRBV2 combines with J gene TRBJ2-2; TRBD1 aligns across 8 bases. Germline lookup yields CDR1 SNHLY and CDR2 FYNNEI. V lost 5 bases, J lost 1 base, and 3 bases stayed unmatched. CDR3 length: 15 residues. DNA for the CDR3: TGTGCCAGCAGTAGAGGGACAGGGAACACCGGGGAGCTGTTTTTT. This sequence encodes CASSRGTGNTGELFF.

This clone was observed once. The gene calls are TRBV30 and TRBJ2-7; 8 bases are a match to TRBD1. Germline CDR1 GTSNPN, CDR2 SVGIG (reference sequence). The ends lost 4 bases at V and 7 bases at J; junction bases unmatched: 6. The CDR3 covers 12 residues. DNA for the CDR3: TGTGCCTGGACCCAGACAGGGGATGAGCAGTACTTC. It codes for CAWTQTGDEQYF.

The rearrangement links TRBV11-2 to TRBJ2-1, with a possible D match to TRBD2 (6 bases). V lost 0 bases and J 4 bases, leaving 13 bases between the germline ends. Germline CDR1 and CDR2: SGHAT and FQNNGV. The CDR3 is 16 amino acids. The DNA of the CDR3 is TGTGCCAGCAGCTTAGACGACGGAGGGCATTACAATGAGCAGTTCTTC. This sequence encodes CASSLDDGGHYNEQFF.

To note about this clone: The sample carries other DNA sequences with the same CDR3. This sequence joins TRBV27 and TRBJ2-7; a weak D match, TRBD2 (7 bases). The CDR3 has 14 residues. Germline CDR1 is MNHEY and CDR2 is SMNVEV (reference sequence). V dropped 5 bases and J dropped 2 bases, with 13 bases sitting between them. The CDR3 DNA sequence: TGTGCCAGCAGTCAAACGGGGGGCACCTACGAGCAGTACTTC. This translates into CASSQTGGTYEQYF.

This clone has more than one count but fewer than ten. For the CDR3, the DNA is TGTGCCAGCAGTTTAAGAGGGGCCGATACGCAGTATTTT. Protein: CASSLRGADTQYF. This sequence joins TRBV27 and TRBJ2-3; possibly TRBD1 or TRBD2 for D (5 bases each). Trimming cost V 2 bases and J 6 bases, with 9 bases left between them. There are 13 residues in the CDR3. Germline V gives CDR1 MNHEY, CDR2 SMNVEV (reference sequence).

The chain is built from TRBV9 and TRBJ2-1; 11 bases align to TRBD2. The CDR3 is 14 residues long. Per the germline V gene, CDR1 is SGDLS and CDR2 is YYNGEE. V gave up 5 bases and J gave up 7 bases; unmatched junction bases: 5. CDR3 sequence reads: CASSVLAGGNEQFF. The CDR3 DNA reads TGTGCCAGCAGTGTTCTAGCGGGAGGAAATGAGCAGTTCTTC.

The rearrangement links TRBV27 to TRBJ2-1, with TRBD2 matching over 12 bases. The CDR3 loop spans 17 amino acids. Germline values: CDR1 MNHEY, CDR2 SMNVEV (reference sequence). V was clipped by 5 bases and J by 0 bases; unmatched bases: 5. The CDR3 protein is CASSPPTSGSSYNEQFF. CDR3 nucleotide sequence: TGTGCCAGCAGTCCACCGACTAGCGGGAGCTCCTACAATGAGCAGTTCTTC.

This chain uses TRBV28 with TRBJ2-7; possible D gene TRBD2, 6 bases. The germline V gene encodes CDR1 MDHEN and CDR2 SYDVKM. V was trimmed by 7 bases and J by 4 bases, leaving 17 bases between them. The CDR3 contains 14 residues. Written as DNA, the CDR3 is TGTGCCAGCACCCTAACGGGGGAACTTTACGAGCAGTACTTC. This encodes CASTLTGELYEQYF. Filled out from reference TRBV28 and TRBJ2-7, the complete variable domain reads DVKVTQSSRYLVKRTGEKVFLECVQDMDHENMFWYRQDPGLGLRLIYFSYDVKMKEKGDIPEGYSVSREKKERFSLILESASTNQTSMYLCASTLTGELYEQYFGPGTRLTVT.

V gene TRBV6-5 combines with J gene TRBJ2-2, with 9 bases lining up with TRBD2. This CDR3 comprises 15 residues. Germline V lookup: CDR1 MNHEY, CDR2 SVGAGI. Unmatched junction bases numbered 8, after V lost 5 bases and J lost 7 bases. CDR3 sequence: CASSLSSGRNGELFF. The CDR3 DNA reads as TGTGCCAGCAGTCTTTCCAGCGGGAGGAACGGGGAGCTGTTTTTT.

The rearrangement links TRBV4-1 to TRBJ2-1; tentative D call: TRBD1 (6 bases). The CDR3 sequence is 12 residues long. Trimming pared 5 bases from V and 14 bases from J, leaving 16 bases between. Germline V gene lookup returns CDR1 MGHRA and CDR2 YSYEKL. The CDR3 region is CASSELGARKFF. In nucleotides, the CDR3 is TGCGCCAGCAGCGAACTGGGGGCGAGGAAGTTCTTC.

The V call is TRBV10-1, the J call TRBJ2-7; 7 bases agree with TRBD2. The germline V gene encodes CDR1 WNHNN and CDR2 SYGVQD (reference sequence). The CDR3 has 13 residues. The ends lost 7 bases at V and 1 base at J; junction bases unmatched: 4. This CDR3 reads CASILGGSYEQYF. CDR3 coding DNA: TGCGCCAGCATTCTGGGGGGGTCCTACGAGCAGTACTTC.

The genes are TRBV2 and TRBJ2-5, with 9 bases lining up with TRBD2. This CDR3 contains 22 residues. CDR1 and CDR2 from the germline V gene are SNHLY and FYNNEI. J lost 0 bases, V lost 0 bases, and 20 bases had no gene match. This CDR3 reads CASSEAEAVGASGMGYQETQYF. DNA of the CDR3: TGTGCCAGCAGTGAAGCCGAAGCCGTGGGGGCTAGCGGGATGGGGTACCAAGAGACCCAGTACTTC. Complete variable domain (other parts from reference TRBV2 and TRBJ2-5): EPEVTQTPSHQVTQMGQEVILRCVPISNHLYFYWYRQILGQKVEFLVSFYNNEISEKSEIFDDQFSVERPDGSNFTLKIRSTKLEDSAMYFCASSEAEAVGASGMGYQETQYFGPGTRLLVL.

The genes are TRBV19 and TRBJ1-5; TRBD1 aligns across 7 bases. The CDR3 has 15 residues. The J segment lost 9 bases and the V segment lost 3 bases, leaving 11 bases of the junction unmatched. Germline values: CDR1 LNHDA, CDR2 SQIVND (reference sequence). As DNA, the CDR3 is TGTGCCAGTAGTATTGTGGAACAGGGGCTTTGGCCCCAGCATTTT. Translating it yields CASSIVEQGLWPQHF.

The chain is built from TRBV7-9 and TRBJ2-5; 7 bases are a match to TRBD2. The germline V gene encodes CDR1 SEHNR and CDR2 FQNEAQ (reference sequence). The J segment lost 2 bases and the V segment lost 4 bases, leaving 1 base of the junction unmatched. The CDR3 consists of 13 residues. The CDR3 DNA reads as TGTGCCAGCAGCTGGACTAGACAAGAGACCCAGTACTTC. Its protein product is CASSWTRQETQYF.

The chain joins TRBV19 to TRBJ2-7; D could derive from TRBD1 or TRBD2 (5 bases each). The CDR3 runs to 14 residues. The germline CDR1 and CDR2 sequences are LNHDA and SQIVND (reference sequence). V dropped 2 bases and J dropped 4 bases, with 12 bases sitting between them. Written as DNA, the CDR3 is TGTGCCAGTAGTATAACGGTGGGGGTTTACGAGCAGTACTTC. Its protein product is CASSITVGVYEQYF.

The chain couples TRBV5-5 to TRBJ1-1; D uncertain. CDR3 length: 14 residues. The germline V gene encodes CDR1 SGHKS and CDR2 YYEKEE (reference sequence). The germline V and J ends were trimmed by 5 bases and 4 bases, with 15 bases remaining between them. The CDR3 DNA reads as TGTGCCAGCAGAGGGTGGAGTATCGGCACTGAAGCTTTCTTT. As protein: CASRGWSIGTEAFF.

J is TRBJ2-1 and V is TRBV5-1, with D possibly being TRBD1 or TRBD2 (6 bases each). The CDR3 extends over 14 amino acids. Germline-derived CDR1 and CDR2 are SGHRS and YFSETQ. The V end was cut by 4 bases, the J end by 8 bases, with 16 bases between. The CDR3 is CASSLGRGAHEQFF. Written as DNA, the CDR3 is TGCGCCAGCAGCCTGGGTAGGGGGGCACATGAGCAGTTCTTC.

In its sample, this clone was seen once. Other nucleotide sequences from this sample produce the same CDR3. The V gene is TRBV27, the J gene TRBJ2-1; D is ambiguous. The length of the CDR3 is 13 residues. Germline-derived CDR1 and CDR2 are MNHEY and SMNVEV (reference sequence). The V and J ends lost 0 bases and 2 bases respectively, with 2 bases between them. The CDR3 region is CASSLSTYNEQFF. DNA of the CDR3: TGTGCCAGCAGTTTATCCACCTACAATGAGCAGTTCTTC.

The chain has TRBV25-1 and TRBJ2-5, with D unclear. The DNA end favors TRBJ2-7, so the J call may be wrong. Germline values: CDR1 MGHDK, CDR2 SYGVNS. The length of the CDR3 is 12 residues. The CDR3 loop is CASIAGRGEQYF. CDR3 bases: TGTGCCAGCATCGCAGGACGCGGCGAGCAGTACTTC.

The rearrangement uses TRBV5-4 and TRBJ2-7; 7 bases are a match to TRBD1. The germline V gene encodes CDR1 SGHNT and CDR2 YYREEE (reference sequence). The CDR3 runs 14 residues. Trimming cost V 0 bases and J 4 bases; bases outside gene matches: 4. The CDR3 protein is CASSLAYRGYEQYF. The CDR3, as DNA: TGTGCCAGCAGCTTGGCCTACAGGGGATACGAGCAGTACTTC.